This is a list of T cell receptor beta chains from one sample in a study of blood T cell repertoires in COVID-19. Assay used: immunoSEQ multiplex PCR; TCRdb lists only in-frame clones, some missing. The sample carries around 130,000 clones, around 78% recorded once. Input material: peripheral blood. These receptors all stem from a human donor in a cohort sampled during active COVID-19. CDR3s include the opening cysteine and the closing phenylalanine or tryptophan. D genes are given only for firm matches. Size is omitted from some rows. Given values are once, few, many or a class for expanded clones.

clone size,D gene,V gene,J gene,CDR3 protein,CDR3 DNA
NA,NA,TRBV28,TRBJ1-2,CASRTTPDYGYTF,TGTGCGAGCCGTACCACTCCGGACTATGGCTACACCTTC
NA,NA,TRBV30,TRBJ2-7,CAWSVQSGDEQYF,TGTGCCTGGAGTGTACAGTCCGGGGACGAGCAGTACTTC
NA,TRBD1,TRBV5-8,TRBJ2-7,CASGKGQGAEEQYF,TGTGCCAGCGGTAAGGGACAGGGGGCTGAAGAGCAGTACTTC
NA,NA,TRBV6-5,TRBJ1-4,CASSYSGGTTNEKLFF,TGTGCCAGCAGTTACTCGGGGGGGACAACTAATGAAAAACTGTTTTTT
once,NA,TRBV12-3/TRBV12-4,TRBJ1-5,CASTDYSNQPQHF,TGTGCCAGCACAGATTATAGCAATCAGCCCCAGCATTTT
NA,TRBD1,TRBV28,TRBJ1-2,CASSPGTANYGYTF,TGTGCCAGCAGTCCGGGGACAGCTAACTATGGCTACACCTTC
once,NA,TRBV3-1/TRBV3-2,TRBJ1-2,CASSQSLAPGGYTF,TGTGCCAGCAGCCAAAGCCTGGCTCCAGGGGGCTACACCTTC
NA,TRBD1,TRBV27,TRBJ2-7,CASSFETGGYEQYF,TGTGCCAGCAGTTTTGAGACAGGGGGCTACGAGCAGTACTTC
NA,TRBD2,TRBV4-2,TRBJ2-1,CASSRGTSGGAVNEQFF,TGTGCCAGCAGCCGAGGGACTAGCGGGGGGGCGGTCAATGAGCAGTTCTTC
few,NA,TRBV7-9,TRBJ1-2,CASSSGTQYGYTF,TGTGCCAGCAGTTCCGGGACACAGTATGGTTACACCTTC
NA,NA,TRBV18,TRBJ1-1,CASSFDRNTEAFF,TGTGCCAGCTCGTTTGACAGGAACACTGAAGCTTTCTTT
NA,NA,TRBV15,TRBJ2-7,CATSRDIARDEQYF,TGTGCCACCAGCAGAGATATCGCGCGGGATGAGCAGTACTTC
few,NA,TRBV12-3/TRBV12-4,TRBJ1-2,CASSYREYGYTF,TGTGCCAGCAGCTACCGGGAGTATGGCTACACCTTC
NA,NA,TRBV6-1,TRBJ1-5,CASSEDTHQPQHF,TGTGCCAGCAGTGAAGACACCCATCAGCCCCAGCATTTT
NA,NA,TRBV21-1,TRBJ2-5,CASSNWDETGANFGETQYF,TGTGCCAGCAGCAATTGGGATGAGACAGGCGCGAACTTCGGTGAGACCCAGTACTTC
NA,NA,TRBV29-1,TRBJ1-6,CSVGSGEGSPLHF,TGCAGCGTTGGGTCCGGGGAAGGCTCACCCCTCCACTTT
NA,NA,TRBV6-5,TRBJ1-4,CASSYSRGGKLFF,TGTGCCAGCAGTTACTCGAGAGGGGGAAAACTGTTTTTT
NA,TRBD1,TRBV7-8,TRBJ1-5,CASSPDRGNQPQHF,TGTGCCAGCAGCCCGGACAGGGGCAATCAGCCCCAGCATTTT
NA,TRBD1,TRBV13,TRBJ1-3,CASSLDYRGDGNTIYF,TGTGCCAGCAGCTTGGACTACAGGGGGGACGGAAACACCATATATTTT
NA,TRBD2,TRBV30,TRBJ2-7,CAWSSGGAYEQYF,TGTGCCTGGAGTAGCGGGGGGGCCTACGAGCAGTACTTC
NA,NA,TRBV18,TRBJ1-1,CASSLRSGDTEAFF,TGTGCCAGCTCACTCCGTTCAGGGGACACTGAAGCTTTCTTT
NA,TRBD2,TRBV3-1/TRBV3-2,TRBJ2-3,CASSQGTSGGRGEDTQYF,TGTGCCAGCAGCCAAGGGACTAGCGGGGGGCGAGGGGAAGATACGCAGTATTTT
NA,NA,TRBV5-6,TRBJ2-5,CASSSTGFQETQYF,TGTGCCAGCAGCTCCACAGGTTTCCAAGAGACCCAGTACTTC
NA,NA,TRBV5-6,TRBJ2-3,CASSLGGQGLRDTQYF,TGTGCCAGCAGCTTGGGGGGGCAGGGTCTCAGAGATACGCAGTATTTT
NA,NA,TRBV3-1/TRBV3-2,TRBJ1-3,CASSQEWGPAGNTIYF,TGTGCCAGCAGCCAAGAATGGGGGCCCGCTGGAAACACCATATATTTT
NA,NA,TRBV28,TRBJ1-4,CASSLSLGLAGKLFF,TGTGCCAGCAGTTTAAGTCTGGGACTTGCAGGAAAACTGTTTTTT
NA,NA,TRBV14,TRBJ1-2,CASSQDLGAHHYGYTF,TGTGCCAGCAGCCAAGATCTGGGGGCGCATCACTATGGCTACACCTTC
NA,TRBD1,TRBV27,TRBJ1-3,CASSLSGRGRSSGNTIYF,TGTGCCAGCAGTTTATCCGGCAGGGGGAGGAGCTCTGGAAACACCATATATTTT
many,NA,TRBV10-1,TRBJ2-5,CASSESGRETQYF,TGCGCCAGCAGTGAAAGCGGTCGGGAGACCCAGTACTTC
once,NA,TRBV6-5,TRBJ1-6,CASTQGRRNSPLHF,TGTGCCAGCACTCAAGGACGGAGGAATTCACCCCTCCACTTT
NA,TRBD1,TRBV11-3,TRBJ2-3,CASSLIGQGYF,TGTGCCAGCAGCTTAATAGGACAGGGCTATTTT
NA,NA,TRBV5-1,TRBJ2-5,CASSLARQETQYF,TGCGCCAGCAGCTTGGCCCGCCAAGAGACCCAGTACTTC
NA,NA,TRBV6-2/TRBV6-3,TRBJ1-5,CASSYSGVGLSGNQPQHF,TGTGCCAGCAGTTACAGCGGGGTTGGATTGAGCGGCAATCAGCCCCAGCATTTT
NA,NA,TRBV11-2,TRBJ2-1,CASSLNFAPPSNEQFF,TGTGCCAGCAGCTTAAATTTTGCCCCTCCCAGCAATGAGCAGTTCTTC
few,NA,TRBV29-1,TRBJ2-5,CSGLTGRETQYF,TGCAGCGGCTTGACAGGGAGGGAGACCCAGTACTTC
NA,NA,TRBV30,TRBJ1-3,CAWSVGTVFSGNTIYF,TGTGCCTGGAGTGTCGGAACAGTATTCTCTGGAAACACCATATATTTT
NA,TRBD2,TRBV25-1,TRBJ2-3,CGTRGGPPDTQYF,TGTGGCACACGCGGGGGGCCTCCAGATACGCAGTATTTT